This TCR beta chain was obtained from a study of OX40 agonist ivuxolimab in advanced cancers. About the study: Males comprised over 80% of the group, whose mean age was 60 years (range about 23 to 80). Therapy given before enrollment (anti-PD-1, anti-PD-L1 or anti-CTLA-4) was allowed, and 40% to 45% had some. Findings and limits, study-wide: Researchers report that CD8+ T cells had, on average, more expanded clones than CD4+.

Worth noting for this clone: Its cognate antigen is unknown.

Sequenced by immunoSEQ multiplex PCR; TCRdb stores in-frame clones only, minus some. Of 70,000 or so clones in the sample, 80% to 90% were seen once. The ends lost 2 bases at V and 8 bases at J; junction bases unmatched: 5. Germline lookup yields CDR1 SGHDN and CDR2 FVKESK. The CDR3 totals 16 residues. The clonotype was recovered from an adult with an advanced solid tumor such as melanoma, head and neck, liver or kidney cancer. This rearrangement joins TRBV14 to TRBJ2-1; 14 positions match TRBD2. The sample here was CD4+ or CD8+ T cells sorted from blood, taken in a trial of the OX40 agonist ivuxolimab. The CDR3 DNA reads as TGTGCCAGCAGCCAACCGACTAGCGGGAGGGGGGATGAGCAGTTCTTC. Translated, it gives CASSQPTSGRGDEQFF.